One T cell receptor beta chain is described in this entry. Its antigen is currently not known. No clone much larger than this one lies a single base away; base qualities are absent. The sample belongs to a study of control samples from healthy donors and cancer patients (dated by TCRdb to 2020 to 2021). CDR1 and CDR2, per the germline V gene, are SGHDT and YYEEEE. Counted from cysteine to phenylalanine, this CDR3 has 15 amino acids. The only DNA kept is the CDR3, 45 bases in frame from the first base. For this chain, trimming is 4 bases at the V end and 3 bases at the J end, and the number of junction bases without a gene match is 8. The library was made by the immunoSEQ multiplex PCR assay. As stored in TCRdb, this immuneACCESS dataset retains in-frame rearrangements with V and J assigned. A fraction of the clones does not appear; measured against another copy, unresolved V genes explain less than half of the discrepancy, and the remainder lacks a known reason. Recorded for this sample are around 200,000 clones; 80% to 95% of them occurred a single time. The top ten hold almost 1.5% of the sample.

The receptor's source is a man aged 18-30 years in good health. Sample: blood. The chain was built from TRBV5-6 and TRBJ1-2, with TRBD1 identical over 8 junction bases. The bases are TGTGCCAGCAGCCGGGGACAGGAGGGGGACTATGGCTACACCTTC. The encoded protein is CASSRGQEGDYGYTF.